The subject of this entry is one T cell receptor (beta chain). The data derive from a study of control samples from healthy donors and cancer patients. This table comes from immunoSEQ multiplex PCR, and its TCRdb copy is limited to in-frame clones, with some not included. The listing contains about 190,000 clones. Germline CDR1 reads KGHSH; CDR2 reads LQKENI. The CDR3 length is 17 residues. Trimming stripped 2 bases from V and 0 bases from J, with 16 bases between. The clonotype comes from a young woman in good health. The chain is built from TRBV18 and TRBJ1-2; D is uncertain. The sample comprised blood. The CDR3 sequence: CASSPMEKAAANYGYTF. CDR3 sequence (DNA): TGTGCCAGCTCACCAATGGAAAAGGCAGCAGCTAACTATGGCTACACCTTC.